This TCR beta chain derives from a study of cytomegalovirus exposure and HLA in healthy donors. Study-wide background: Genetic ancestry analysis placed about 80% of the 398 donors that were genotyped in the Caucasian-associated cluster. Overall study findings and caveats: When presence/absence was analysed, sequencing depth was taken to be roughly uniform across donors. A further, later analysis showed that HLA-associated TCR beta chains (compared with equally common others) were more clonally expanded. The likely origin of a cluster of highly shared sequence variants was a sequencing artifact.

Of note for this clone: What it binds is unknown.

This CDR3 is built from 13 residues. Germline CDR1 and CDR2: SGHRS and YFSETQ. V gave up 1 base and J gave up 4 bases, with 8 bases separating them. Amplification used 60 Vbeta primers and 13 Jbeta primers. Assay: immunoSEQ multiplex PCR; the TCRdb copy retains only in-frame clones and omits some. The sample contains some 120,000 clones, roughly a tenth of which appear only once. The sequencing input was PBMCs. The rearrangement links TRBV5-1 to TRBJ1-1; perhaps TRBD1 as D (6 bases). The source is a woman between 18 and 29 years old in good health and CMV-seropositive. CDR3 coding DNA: TGCGCCAGCAGCTTGTCAGGGGTCACTGAAGCTTTCTTT. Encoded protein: CASSLSGVTEAFF.